This T cell receptor (beta chain) appears in the sequencing data of a study of cytomegalovirus exposure and HLA in healthy donors. General study findings and limits: V- and J-gene trimming of TCR beta was linked (in a later analysis) to a missense DCLRE1C variant.

Germline V gene lookup returns CDR1 MNHNS and CDR2 SASEGT. The CDR3 extends over 13 amino acids. Trimming cost V 3 bases and J 3 bases, with 8 bases left between them. Regarding this clone: As yet, its antigen is unknown.

PCR involved 60 Vbeta and 13 Jbeta primers. Sequencing was performed with immunoSEQ multiplex PCR; in TCRdb, only in-frame clones are kept and a portion is missing. The sample data list fewer than 200,000 clones. V and J are TRBV6-1 and TRBJ2-5, with unresolved D. This TCR was sampled from a man aged 30 to 39 in good health and CMV-seronegative. The sequenced material came from PBMCs. Here the CDR3 reads CASSEQSEETQYF. The CDR3 DNA sequence: TGTGCCAGCAGTGAGCAGAGCGAAGAGACCCAGTACTTC.